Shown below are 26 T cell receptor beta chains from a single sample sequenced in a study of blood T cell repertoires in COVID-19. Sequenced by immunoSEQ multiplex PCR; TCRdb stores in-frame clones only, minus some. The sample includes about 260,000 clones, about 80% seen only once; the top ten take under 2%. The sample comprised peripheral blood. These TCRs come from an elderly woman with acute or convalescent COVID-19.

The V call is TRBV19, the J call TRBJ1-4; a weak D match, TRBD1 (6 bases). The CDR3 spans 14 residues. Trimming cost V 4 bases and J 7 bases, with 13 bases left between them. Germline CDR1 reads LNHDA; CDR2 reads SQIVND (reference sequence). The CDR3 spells CASSNRVMPEKLFF. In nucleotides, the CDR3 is TGTGCCAGTAGTAACAGGGTAATGCCTGAAAAACTGTTTTTT.

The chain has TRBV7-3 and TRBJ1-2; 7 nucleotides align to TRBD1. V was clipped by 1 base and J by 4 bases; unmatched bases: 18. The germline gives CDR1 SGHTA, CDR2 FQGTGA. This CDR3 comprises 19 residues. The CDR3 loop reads CASSLIPGDSPISSYGYTF. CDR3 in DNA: TGTGCCAGCAGCTTAATTCCCGGGGACAGTCCCATTTCTTCCTATGGCTACACCTTC.

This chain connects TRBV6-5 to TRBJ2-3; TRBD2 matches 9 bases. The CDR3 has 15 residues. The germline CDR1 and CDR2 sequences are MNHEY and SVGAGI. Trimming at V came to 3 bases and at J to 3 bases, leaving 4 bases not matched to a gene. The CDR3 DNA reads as TGTGCCAGCAGTTATAGCGGGAGTGGGACAGATACGCAGTATTTT. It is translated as CASSYSGSGTDTQYF.

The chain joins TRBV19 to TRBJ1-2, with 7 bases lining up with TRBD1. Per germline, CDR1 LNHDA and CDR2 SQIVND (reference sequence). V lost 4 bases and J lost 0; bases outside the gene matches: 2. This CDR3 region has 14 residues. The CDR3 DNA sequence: TGTGCCAGTAGTACAGGGGGAGCTAACTATGGCTACACCTTC. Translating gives CASSTGGANYGYTF.

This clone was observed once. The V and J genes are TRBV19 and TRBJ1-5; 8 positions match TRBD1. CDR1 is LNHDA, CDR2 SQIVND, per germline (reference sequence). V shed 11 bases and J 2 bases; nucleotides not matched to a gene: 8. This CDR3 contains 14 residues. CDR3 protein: CAGSAGGGNQPQHF. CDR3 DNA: TGTGCCGGCTCCGCAGGGGGCGGCAATCAGCCCCAGCATTTT. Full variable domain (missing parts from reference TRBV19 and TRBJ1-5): DGGITQSPKYLFRKEGQNVTLSCEQNLNHDAMYWYRQDPGQGLRLIYYSQIVNDFQKGDIAEGYSVSREKKESFPLTVTSAQKNPTAFYLCAGSAGGGNQPQHFGDGTRLSIL.

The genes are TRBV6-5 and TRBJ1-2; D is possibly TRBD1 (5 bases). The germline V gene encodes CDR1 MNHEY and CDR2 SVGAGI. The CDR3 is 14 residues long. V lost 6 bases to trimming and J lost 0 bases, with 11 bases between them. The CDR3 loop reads CASRGAEANYGYTF. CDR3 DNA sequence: TGTGCCAGCAGAGGGGCCGAGGCTAACTATGGCTACACCTTC.

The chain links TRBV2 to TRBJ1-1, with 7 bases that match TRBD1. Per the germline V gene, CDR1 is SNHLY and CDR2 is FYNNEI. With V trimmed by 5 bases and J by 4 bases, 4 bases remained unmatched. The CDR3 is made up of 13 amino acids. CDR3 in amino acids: CASSFPGGTEAFF. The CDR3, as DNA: TGTGCCAGCAGTTTTCCAGGGGGCACTGAAGCTTTCTTT.

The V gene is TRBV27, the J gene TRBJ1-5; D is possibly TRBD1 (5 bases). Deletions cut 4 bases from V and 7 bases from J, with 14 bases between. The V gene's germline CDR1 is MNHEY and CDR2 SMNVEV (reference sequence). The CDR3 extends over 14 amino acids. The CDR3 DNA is TGTGCCAGCAGTTCCTCAGGGTTGACGCAGCCCCAGCATTTT. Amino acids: CASSSSGLTQPQHF.

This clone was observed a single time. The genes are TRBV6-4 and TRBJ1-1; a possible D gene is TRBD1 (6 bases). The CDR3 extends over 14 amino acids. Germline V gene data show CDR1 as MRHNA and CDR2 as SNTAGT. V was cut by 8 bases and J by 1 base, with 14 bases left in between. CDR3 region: CASRRDTANTEAFF. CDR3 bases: TGTGCCAGCCGCCGGGACACGGCGAACACTGAAGCTTTCTTT.

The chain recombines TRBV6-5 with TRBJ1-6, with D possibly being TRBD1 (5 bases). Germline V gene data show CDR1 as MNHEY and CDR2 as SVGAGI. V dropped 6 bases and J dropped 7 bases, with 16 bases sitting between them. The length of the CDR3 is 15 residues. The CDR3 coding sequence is TGTGCCAGCAGCCCCCGATGGGGGGACAATTCACCCCTCCACTTT. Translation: CASSPRWGDNSPLHF.

The CDR3 loop is CASSRRASGGTDTQYF. CDR3 sequence (DNA): TGTGCCAGCAGCCGCCGGGCTAGCGGAGGCACAGATACGCAGTATTTT. The gene calls are TRBV3-1 (or the pseudogene TRBV3-2) and TRBJ2-3; TRBD2 agrees at 7 bases. The CDR3 has 16 amino acids. Germline loops: CDR1 LGHDT, CDR2 YNNKEL (reference sequence). Trimming cost V 4 bases and J 1 base; bases outside gene matches: 8.

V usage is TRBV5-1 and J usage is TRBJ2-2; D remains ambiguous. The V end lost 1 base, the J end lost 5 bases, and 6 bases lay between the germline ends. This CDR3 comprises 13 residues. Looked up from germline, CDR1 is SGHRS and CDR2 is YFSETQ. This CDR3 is CASSLRETGELFF. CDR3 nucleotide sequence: TGCGCCAGCAGCTTGCGCGAAACCGGGGAGCTGTTTTTT.

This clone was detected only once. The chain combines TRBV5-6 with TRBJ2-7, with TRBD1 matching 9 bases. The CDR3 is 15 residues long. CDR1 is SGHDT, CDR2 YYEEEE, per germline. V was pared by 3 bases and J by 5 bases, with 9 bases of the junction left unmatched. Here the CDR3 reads CASSSLGTGFNEQYF. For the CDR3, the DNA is TGTGCCAGCAGCTCATTGGGGACAGGGTTCAACGAGCAGTACTTC. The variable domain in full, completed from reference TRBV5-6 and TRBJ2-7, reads DAGVTQSPTHLIKTRGQQVTLRCSPKSGHDTVSWYQQALGQGPQFIFQYYEEEERQRGNFPDRFSGHQFPNYSSELNVNALLLGDSALYLCASSSLGTGFNEQYFGPGTRLTVT.

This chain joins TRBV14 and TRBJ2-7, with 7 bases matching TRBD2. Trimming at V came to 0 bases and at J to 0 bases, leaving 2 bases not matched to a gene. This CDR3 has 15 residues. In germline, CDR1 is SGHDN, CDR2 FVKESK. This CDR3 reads CASSQELASSYEQYF. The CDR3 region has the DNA TGTGCCAGCAGCCAAGAACTAGCGTCCTCCTACGAGCAGTACTTC.

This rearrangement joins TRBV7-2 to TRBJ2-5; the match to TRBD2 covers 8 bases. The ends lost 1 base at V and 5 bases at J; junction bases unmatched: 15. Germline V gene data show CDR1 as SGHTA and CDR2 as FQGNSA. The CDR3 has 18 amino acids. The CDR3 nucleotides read TGTGCCAGCAGCTTAGGCGGGACTAGATCTTTTTTCACGGAGACCCAGTACTTC. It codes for CASSLGGTRSFFTETQYF.

This CDR3 reads CASSLYAEKLFF. DNA of the CDR3: TGTGCCAGCAGTCTATATGCTGAAAAACTGTTTTTT. The rearrangement joins TRBV12-3 or TRBV12-4 to TRBJ1-4; D not resolved. Between the trimmed V and J ends, which lost 5 bases and 7 bases, there was a span of 8 bases. The CDR3 consists of 12 residues.

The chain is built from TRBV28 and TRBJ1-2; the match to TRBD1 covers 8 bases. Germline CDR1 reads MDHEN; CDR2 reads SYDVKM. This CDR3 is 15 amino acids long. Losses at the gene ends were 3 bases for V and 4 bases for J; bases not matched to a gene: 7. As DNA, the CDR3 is TGTGCCAGCAGTTTTGGGCCACAGGGGGTCTATGGCTACACCTTC. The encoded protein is CASSFGPQGVYGYTF.

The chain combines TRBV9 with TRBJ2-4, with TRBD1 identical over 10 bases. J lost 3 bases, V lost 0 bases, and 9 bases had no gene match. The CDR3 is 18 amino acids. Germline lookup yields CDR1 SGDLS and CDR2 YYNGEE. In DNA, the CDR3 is TGTGCCAGCAGCGTAGGAGGACAGGGGGAATTGGGCAAAAACATTCAGTACTTC. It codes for CASSVGGQGELGKNIQYF.

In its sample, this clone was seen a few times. DNA of the CDR3: TGTGCCAGCATACGGACAGGGAGGTTTAATGGCTACACCTTC. This gives the protein CASIRTGRFNGYTF. This rearrangement joins TRBV2 to TRBJ1-2, with 8 bases that match TRBD1. The germline CDR1 and CDR2 sequences are SNHLY and FYNNEI. The CDR3 has 14 residues. The ends lost 7 bases at V and 6 bases at J; junction bases unmatched: 10.

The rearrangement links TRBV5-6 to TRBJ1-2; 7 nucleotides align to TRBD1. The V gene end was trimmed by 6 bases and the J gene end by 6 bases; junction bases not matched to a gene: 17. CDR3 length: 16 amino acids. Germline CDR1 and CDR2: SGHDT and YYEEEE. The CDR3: CASTDILGQNRDGYTF. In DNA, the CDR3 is TGTGCCAGCACCGATATTTTGGGACAGAACCGTGATGGCTACACCTTC.

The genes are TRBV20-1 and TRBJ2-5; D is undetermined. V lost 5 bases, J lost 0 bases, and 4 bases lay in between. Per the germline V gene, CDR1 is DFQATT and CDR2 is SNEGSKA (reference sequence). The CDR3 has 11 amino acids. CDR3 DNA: TGCAGTGCTTCGTACCAAGAGACCCAGTACTTC. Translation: CSASYQETQYF.

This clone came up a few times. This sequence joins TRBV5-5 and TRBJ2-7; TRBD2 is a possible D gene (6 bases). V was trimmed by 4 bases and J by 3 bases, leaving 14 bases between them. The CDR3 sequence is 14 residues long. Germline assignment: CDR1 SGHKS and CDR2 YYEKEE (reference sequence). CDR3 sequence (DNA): TGTGCCAGCAGCCTCCGGGACTCCCTCTACGAGCAGTACTTC. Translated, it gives CASSLRDSLYEQYF.

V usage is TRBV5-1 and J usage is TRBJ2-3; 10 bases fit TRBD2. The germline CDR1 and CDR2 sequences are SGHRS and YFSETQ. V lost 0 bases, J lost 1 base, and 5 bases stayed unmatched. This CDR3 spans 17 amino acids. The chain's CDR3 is CASSLALAGEGTDTQYF. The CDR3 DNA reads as TGCGCCAGCAGCTTGGCGCTAGCGGGAGAGGGCACAGATACGCAGTATTTT.

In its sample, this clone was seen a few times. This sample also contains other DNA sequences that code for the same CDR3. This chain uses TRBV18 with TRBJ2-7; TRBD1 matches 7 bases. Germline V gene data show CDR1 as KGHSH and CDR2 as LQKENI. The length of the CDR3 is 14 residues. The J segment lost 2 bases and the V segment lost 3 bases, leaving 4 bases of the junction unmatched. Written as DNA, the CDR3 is TGTGCCAGCTCACCGGGCCAGGGGGCCTACGAGCAGTACTTC. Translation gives CASSPGQGAYEQYF.

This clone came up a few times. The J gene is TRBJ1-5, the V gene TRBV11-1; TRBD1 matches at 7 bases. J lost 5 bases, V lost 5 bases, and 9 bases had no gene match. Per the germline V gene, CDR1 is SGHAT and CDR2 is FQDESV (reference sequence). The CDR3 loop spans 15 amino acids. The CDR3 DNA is TGTGCCAGCAGCCAGGACAGGTTCGGGGATCAGCCCCAGCATTTT. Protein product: CASSQDRFGDQPQHF.

The CDR3 reads CASSAGLWETQYF. The CDR3 region has the DNA TGTGCCAGTAGTGCCGGACTCTGGGAGACCCAGTACTTC. This chain uses TRBV19 with TRBJ2-5; tentative D call: TRBD2 (5 bases). Germline CDR1 and CDR2: LNHDA and SQIVND (reference sequence). V was pared by 5 bases and J by 5 bases, with 12 bases between. The CDR3 extends over 13 amino acids.